These 6 T cell receptor beta chains were sequenced from one sample in a study of cytomegalovirus exposure and HLA in healthy donors. Assay used: immunoSEQ multiplex PCR; TCRdb lists only in-frame clones, some missing. In the table there are around 300,000 clones, roughly 85% of which are singletons. Material: PBMCs. The receptors derive from a woman in her late teens or twenties in good health and CMV-seronegative.

CDR3 protein: CASSPGTGGNSPLHF. The CDR3, as DNA: TGCGCCAGCAGCCCCGGGACAGGGGGTAATTCACCCCTCCACTTT. The V call is TRBV4-3, the J call TRBJ1-6; 11 bases agree with TRBD1. J was trimmed by 6 bases and V by 4 bases; bases with no gene match: 2. The CDR3 runs 15 residues. Germline CDR1 LGHNA, CDR2 YSLEER.

The genes are TRBV30 and TRBJ1-2; D is unresolved. The V end was cut by 0 bases, the J end by 2 bases, with 10 bases between. This CDR3 comprises 14 residues. Germline V gene sequence: CDR1 GTSNPN, CDR2 SVGIG (reference sequence). For the CDR3, the DNA is TGTGCCTGGAGTGTCGCGGGAGCGAACTATGGCTACACCTTC. Protein product: CAWSVAGANYGYTF.

The chain carries TRBV25-1 and TRBJ1-5; no clear D gene. V was shortened by 2 bases and J by 8 bases, with 7 bases between the two germline ends. This CDR3 comprises 12 residues. Germline V CDR1 and CDR2: MGHDK, SYGVNS. The CDR3 reads CASSEKSEPQHF. The CDR3 coding sequence is TGTGCCAGCAGTGAAAAAAGCGAGCCCCAGCATTTT.

The chain has TRBV15 and TRBJ1-4; D call uncertain. The CDR3 has 14 residues. The germline V gene has CDR1 LNHNV and CDR2 YYDKDF (reference sequence). Trimming removed 0 bases from V and 0 bases from J, with 2 bases in between. CDR3 region: CATSRDTTNEKLFF. CDR3 coding DNA: TGTGCCACCAGCAGAGATACAACTAATGAAAAACTGTTTTTT.

The chain joins TRBV6-6 to TRBJ2-7, with D maybe TRBD1 (5 bases). The germline V gene has CDR1 MNHNY and CDR2 SVGAGI (reference sequence). The germline V and J ends were trimmed by 11 bases and 2 bases, with 13 bases remaining between them. The CDR3 is made up of 12 amino acids. For the CDR3, the DNA is TGTGCCGCGCGGACAACAACCTACGAGCAGTACTTC. It is translated as CAARTTTYEQYF.

This chain joins TRBV7-2 and TRBJ1-3, with D perhaps matching TRBD1 (5 bases). The CDR3 spans 15 residues. Germline loops: CDR1 SGHTA, CDR2 FQGNSA. V was clipped by 7 bases and J by 0 bases, with 13 bases between them. The CDR3 loop is CASTPSGGSGNTIYF. The CDR3 DNA follows: TGTGCCAGCACCCCAAGCGGGGGCTCTGGAAACACCATATATTTT.